This section outlines one T cell receptor (beta chain) sequence together with its context. Its specificity is not known. From the 5' RACE reads, TCRdb called clonotypes with MiXCR, one entry per CDR3 protein. Seen here are over 25,000 distinct CDR3 sequences, 26% observed once, and the top ten hold roughly 4%. The CDR3 is 16 amino acids. The V end lost 3 bases, the J end lost 0 bases, and 15 bases lay between the germline ends. Germline values: CDR1 DFQATT, CDR2 SNEGSKA (reference sequence). Whole-study results and caveats: In terms of TCR gene usage, tumor memory CD4+ T cells clustered together with blood and lymph node memory CD4+ cells, as well as with lymph node naive CD4+ cells. Tumor Treg TCRs overlapped most with tumor naive CD4+ cells.

Naive CD4+ T cells were purified with Tregs depleted by CD25. The chain joins TRBV20-1 to TRBJ1-3, with D unclear. Sequencing was carried out using naive CD4+ T cells sorted from a lymph node. Described subset: naive CD4+ T cells, CD4+CD45RA+CD25-. The sequence derives from a female donor with breast cancer. The CDR3 region has the DNA TGCAGTGCTAGGATCCGGGCAGTGAGCTCTGGAAACACCATATATTTT. Translating gives CSARIRAVSSGNTIYF.